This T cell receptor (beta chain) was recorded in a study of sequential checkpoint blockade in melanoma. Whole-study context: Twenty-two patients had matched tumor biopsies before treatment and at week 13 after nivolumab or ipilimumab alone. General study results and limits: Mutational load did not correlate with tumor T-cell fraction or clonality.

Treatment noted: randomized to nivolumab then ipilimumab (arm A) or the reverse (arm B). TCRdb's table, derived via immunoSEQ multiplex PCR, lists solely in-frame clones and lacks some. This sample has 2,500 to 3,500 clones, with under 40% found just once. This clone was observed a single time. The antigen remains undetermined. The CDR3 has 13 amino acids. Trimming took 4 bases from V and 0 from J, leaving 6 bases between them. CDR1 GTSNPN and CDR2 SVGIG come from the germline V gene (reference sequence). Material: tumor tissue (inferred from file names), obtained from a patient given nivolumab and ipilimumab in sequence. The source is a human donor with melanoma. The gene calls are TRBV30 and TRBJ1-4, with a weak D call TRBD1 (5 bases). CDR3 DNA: TGTGCCTGGATGACAGCAACTAATGAAAAACTGTTTTTT. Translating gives CAWMTATNEKLFF. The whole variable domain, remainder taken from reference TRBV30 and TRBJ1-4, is SQTIHQWPATLVQPVGSPLSLECTVEGTSNPNLYWYRQAAGRGLQLLFYSVGIGQISSEVPQNLSASRPQDRQFILSSKKLLLSDSGFYLCAWMTATNEKLFFGSGTQLSVL.